This T cell receptor beta chain was sequenced in a study of cytomegalovirus exposure and HLA in healthy donors (dated by TCRdb to 2015 to 2018). About the study as a whole: According to an earlier analysis of a few hundred of the donors, some 170 million T cells yielded some 110 million unique TCR beta sequences and 276 Gb of sequence data. Alongside the repertoire data, information on donor age, sex, ethnicity and CMV serostatus was compiled. About 5 DR-DQ haplotypes were handled as single units for association and clustering, since linkage in the cohort was strong. Across around 400 genotyped donors of the cohort, an average of 235,054 unique TCR beta nucleotide sequences per donor were sequenced, and 15% to 20% of those sequences were non-productive. The study was designed to test whether signatures of past pathogen exposure could be identified by cataloging public T cell receptors. In the later analysis, no new phenotypic data were used to find candidate immune exposures; instead, reliance was placed on TCR beta sequences and their occurrence across donors. To study patterns of TCR occurrence, a later analysis re-analyzed previously published TCR beta repertoires from around 670 donors and added high-resolution HLA genotyping. The study profiled the T cell repertoires of about 720 subjects by immunosequencing and related them to cytomegalovirus serostatus. To predict cytomegalovirus infection status, the study brought together high-throughput TCR immunosequencing, statistical association of individual TCRs with disease status, and machine learning. All discovery cohort repertoires had been generated on a single sequencing platform. To decide whether each TCR beta V gene segment behaved as functional or pseudogenic, an earlier analysis of several hundred of the donors relied on high-throughput TCR beta sequencing. A later genetic analysis used genome-wide SNP genotypes for about 55% of the 666 donors, treating that subset as a discovery cohort. Both class I and class II loci were covered by HLA typing, at four-digit resolution. An early release that covered fewer than 750 HLA-typed donors contained approximately 290 gigabases of sequencing data and around 85 million unique TCR sequences. A separate validation cohort of roughly 130 different subjects was used in addition to the 666-subject first cohort. Typing coverage differed by locus: A, B, C, DRB1 and DQB1 were typed in roughly 620-630 donors, DQA1 in roughly 500, DPA1 in 600 to 610, and DPB1 in 400 to 480. Among the roughly 400 genotyped donors, about 85% belonged to the genetic ancestry cluster associated with self-reported Caucasian donors. Beyond this particular receptor, the publication reports: A further reported finding was that TCR beta sequences accurately predicted the HLA-A and HLA-B alleles for most subjects in the first cohort. An earlier analysis of approximately 530 of the donors showed that most TCR beta V segments appeared in productive rearrangements either about 87% or about 30% of the time, which broadly matched IMGT annotations. This cohort had only TCR beta chains sequenced, and the lack of alpha or paired-chain data limited which features could be detected. While some public TCRs were present in many individuals, most TCR sequences turned up only very rarely across donors. For the cohort, immune exposure information was limited to CMV serostatus. Three of the identified cytomegalovirus-associated TCR beta chains were confirmed in vitro to be specific for cytomegalovirus antigens. Compared with the roughly 710-donor mean, donors in an Asian-associated ancestry cluster had fewer N-insertions in productive TCRs, according to a later genetic analysis. In a later analysis, TCR association rates were found to vary across HLA loci, with the most associated TCRs seen for DRB1 alleles and the fewest for HLA-C alleles. Correlated functional status among segregating V segments might reflect linkage disequilibrium, but an unknown experimental factor could not be ruled out. Because the 87-base-pair reads could not distinguish some IMGT-functional V segments, including TRBV6-2 and TRBV6-3, those segments were excluded. In a later analysis, some 18,000 TCR beta sequences were associated with specific HLA alleles at a false discovery rate of 0.05. The authors suggested that the approach could potentially be generalized to other disease states and immunological phenotypes. Most CMV-associated TCR beta chains appeared to be HLA-restricted in a later analysis, and the HLA associations seemed to be driven largely by CMV exposure. A later analysis reported that several top co-occurrence clusters appeared linked to parvovirus B19, influenza, CMV and Epstein-Barr virus. In both the original and validation cohorts, the classifier was reported to diagnose cytomegalovirus status with high specificity and sensitivity. In a later analysis, HLA-associated TCR beta chains showed more clonal expansion and lower generation probabilities than non-associated chains that were equally common. About 15 rarely observed V segments, including chromosome 9 orphons, were excluded from the earlier analysis of some 590 of the donors because counts were too low. A later genetic analysis associated a missense DCLRE1C variant with V-gene and J-gene trimming of TCR beta chains, and an independent cohort replicated the association. When HLA alleles, especially DR and DQ, strongly co-occurred, attributing TCR associations to individual alleles was difficult. Because HLA typing was unavailable for some donors at each locus, only the typed subset was used in association tests. Sequencing depth was assumed to be roughly uniform across donors in the presence/absence analyses, though that assumption may not hold. The study listed 164 TCR beta chains as associated with cytomegalovirus. A cluster of highly shared sequence variants was judged likely to represent a technical artifact of the sequencing pipeline.

The cohort comprised under 700 healthy bone marrow donors. Cohort members were all nominally healthy when sampled, although unrecorded immune exposures were likely present. The donor tested CMV seropositive and was one of the 289 seropositive cohort members. A peripheral blood sample was collected from each donor, and TCR beta sequencing was performed on peripheral blood mononuclear cells. The Qiagen DNeasy Blood Extraction Kit was used to extract genomic DNA from the blood cell samples. The CDR3 starts with the cysteine, ends with the phenylalanine, and has 14 residues. The only DNA kept is the CDR3, 42 bases in frame from the first base. Here V drops 10 bases and J drops 4 bases, and the junction holds 8 bases not matched to any gene. CDR1 and CDR2 are drawn from the germline V gene: MNHEY, SVGAGI. Turning to this clone: Its binding antigen is unknown. No clone much larger than this one lies a single base away; base qualities are absent.

Library preparation employed the immunoSEQ multiplex PCR assay. A mixture of 60 forward primers for TCR Vbeta segments and 13 reverse primers for TCR Jbeta segments was used in the multiplex PCR. The CDR3 region of rearranged TCR beta genes was amplified from genomic DNA by a multiplex PCR assay. The Illumina HiSeq System was used to sequence the amplified TCR beta libraries as 87-base-pair reads. The authors' analysis ran thus. A later analysis counted approximately 84 million unique TCR beta chains across the 700 or so repertoires, and some 11 million of these chains were shared by at least two donors. To remove PCR and sequencing errors, raw reads were error-corrected and collapsed into unique sequences using a nearest-neighbor algorithm that merged closely related sequences. V, D and J gene segments were assigned by aligning CDR3 sequences to IMGT reference sequences. Each retained sequence needed at least a six-nucleotide match to both a V gene segment and a J gene segment. Rearrangements were classified as productive when the CDR3 lacked stop codons and remained in frame with V and J, and all other rearrangements were classified as non-productive. CDR3 was defined by IMGT convention, running from the second conserved V-encoded cysteine to the conserved J-encoded phenylalanine. The earlier analysis of about 560 of the donors excluded any sequence lacking an unambiguous match to a single V gene segment. In an earlier analysis of some 590 of the donors, a V segment was called functional when productive rearrangements were above 56.7%, and segregating when the standard deviation between donors exceeded 5%. To diagnose cytomegalovirus status from the catalog of TCR beta chain sequences, a statistical classification framework was built. V and J gene assignment, in a later analysis, came from comparing TCR nucleotide sequences with IMGT/GENE-DB human TR gene sequences. Using the TCRdist pipeline, a later analysis assigned CDR3 sequences along with most-parsimonious VDJ recombination scenarios. In a later analysis, every TCR beta chain was defined by the combination of its CDR3 amino acid sequence and its V-gene family, and reads without a unique V-gene family were dropped. To address suspected cross-contamination and a sequencing artifact, a later analysis removed 592 highly shared, low-generation-probability nucleotide sequences. A later analysis calculated a clonal expansion index for each public chain from normalized within-repertoire ranks of inferred template counts. In a later analysis, generation probabilities were computed using a VDJ recombination model fitted to out-of-frame rearrangements, and the results were checked against IGoR. A later analysis scored TCR-TCR, TCR-HLA and TCR-CMV co-occurrence with hypergeometric tests, applying a repertoire-size bias correction to TCR pairs. A later analysis estimated false discovery rates by permuting HLA or CMV assignments 20 times. A later analysis grouped co-occurring TCRs with DBSCAN, adding TCRdist sequence similarity when clustering within HLA-allele-positive subsets. For co-occurrence clustering, repertoires with fewer than 30,000 or more than 120,000 public chains were excluded, along with roughly five repertoires with anomalous nucleotide sharing. Entries here come from immuneACCESS through TCRdb and include only in-frame sequences with V and J called. Some clones fail to appear in such tables; in the studies checked, an unresolved V gene covers under half of the shortfall, and the cause of the remainder is unknown. Clone size and the V and J calls come from that table; the DNA yielded D and trimming. This sample has over 70,000 clones in its table, and about 77% of those were observed once. 2.5% of the sample rests with the top ten.

The sample was PBMCs. This sequence was found in a male donor in good health and CMV-seropositive. The V and J genes are TRBV6-5 and TRBJ2-2, and TRBD1 aligns with 8 junction nucleotides. The nucleotides are TGTGCCACACGGACAGGGCAGTTCACCGGGGAGCTGTTTTTT. It is translated as CATRTGQFTGELFF.